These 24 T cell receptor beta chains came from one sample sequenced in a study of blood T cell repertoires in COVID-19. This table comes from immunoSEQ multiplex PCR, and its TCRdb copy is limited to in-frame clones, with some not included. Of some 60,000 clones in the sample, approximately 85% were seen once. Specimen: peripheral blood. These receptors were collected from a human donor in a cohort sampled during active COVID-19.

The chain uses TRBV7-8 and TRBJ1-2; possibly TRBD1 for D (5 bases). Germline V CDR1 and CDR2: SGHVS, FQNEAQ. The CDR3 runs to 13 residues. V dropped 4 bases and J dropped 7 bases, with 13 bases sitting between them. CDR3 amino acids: CASSSDRQSGYTF. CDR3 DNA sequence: TGTGCCAGCAGCTCAGATCGACAGTCTGGCTACACCTTC.

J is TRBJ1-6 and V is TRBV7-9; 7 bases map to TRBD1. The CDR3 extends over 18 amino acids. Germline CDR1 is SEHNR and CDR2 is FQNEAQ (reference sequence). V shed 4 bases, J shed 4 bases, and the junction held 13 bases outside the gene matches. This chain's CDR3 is CASSSGLGAGQYNSPLHF. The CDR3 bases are TGTGCCAGCAGCTCAGGGCTGGGTGCGGGACAGTATAATTCACCCCTCCACTTT.

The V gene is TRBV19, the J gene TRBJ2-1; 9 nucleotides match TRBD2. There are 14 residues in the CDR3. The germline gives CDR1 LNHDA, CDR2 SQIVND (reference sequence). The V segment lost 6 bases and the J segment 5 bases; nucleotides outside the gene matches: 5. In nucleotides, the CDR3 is TGTGCCAGTAGACTGGCGGGGGGGCACAATGAGCAGTTCTTC. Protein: CASRLAGGHNEQFF. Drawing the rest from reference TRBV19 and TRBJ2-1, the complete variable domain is DGGITQSPKYLFRKEGQNVTLSCEQNLNHDAMYWYRQDPGQGLRLIYYSQIVNDFQKGDIAEGYSVSREKKESFPLTVTSAQKNPTAFYLCASRLAGGHNEQFFGPGTRLTVL.

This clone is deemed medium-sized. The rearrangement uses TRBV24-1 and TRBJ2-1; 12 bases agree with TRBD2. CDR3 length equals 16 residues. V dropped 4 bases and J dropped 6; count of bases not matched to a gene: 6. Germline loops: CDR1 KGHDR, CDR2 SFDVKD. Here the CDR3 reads CATSDPSGGAVNEQFF. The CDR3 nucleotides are TGTGCCACCAGTGACCCTAGCGGGGGGGCTGTCAATGAGCAGTTCTTC.

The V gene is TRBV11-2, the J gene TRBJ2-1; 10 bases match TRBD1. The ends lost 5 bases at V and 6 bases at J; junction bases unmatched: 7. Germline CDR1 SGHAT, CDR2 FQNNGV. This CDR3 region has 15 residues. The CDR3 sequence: CASSVYRDRGNEQFF. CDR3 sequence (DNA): TGTGCCAGCAGCGTCTACCGGGACAGGGGCAATGAGCAGTTCTTC.

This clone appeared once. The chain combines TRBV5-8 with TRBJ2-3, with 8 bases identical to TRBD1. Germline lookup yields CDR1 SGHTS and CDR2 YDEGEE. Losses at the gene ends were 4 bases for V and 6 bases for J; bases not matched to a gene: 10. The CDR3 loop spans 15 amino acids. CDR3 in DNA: TGTGCCAGCAGCGCCGACAGGGGATTAGGCGATACGCAGTATTTT. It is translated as CASSADRGLGDTQYF. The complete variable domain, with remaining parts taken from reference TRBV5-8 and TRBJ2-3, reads EAGVTQSPTHLIKTRGQQATLRCSPISGHTSVYWYQQALGLGLQFLLWYDEGEERNRGNFPPRFSGRQFPNYSSELNVNALELEDSALYLCASSADRGLGDTQYFGPGTRLTVL.

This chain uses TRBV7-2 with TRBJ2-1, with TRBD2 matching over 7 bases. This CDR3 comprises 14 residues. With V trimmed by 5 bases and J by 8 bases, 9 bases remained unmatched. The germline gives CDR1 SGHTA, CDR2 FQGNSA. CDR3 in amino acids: CASSPGRTLYEQFF. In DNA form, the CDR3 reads TGTGCCAGCAGCCCCGGGAGGACTCTCTATGAGCAGTTCTTC.

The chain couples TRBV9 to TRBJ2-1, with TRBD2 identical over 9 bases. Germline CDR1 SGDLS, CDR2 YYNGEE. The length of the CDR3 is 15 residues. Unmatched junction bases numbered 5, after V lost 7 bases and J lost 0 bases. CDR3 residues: CASQRGENSYNEQFF. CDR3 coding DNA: TGTGCCAGCCAGCGGGGGGAAAACTCCTACAATGAGCAGTTCTTC.

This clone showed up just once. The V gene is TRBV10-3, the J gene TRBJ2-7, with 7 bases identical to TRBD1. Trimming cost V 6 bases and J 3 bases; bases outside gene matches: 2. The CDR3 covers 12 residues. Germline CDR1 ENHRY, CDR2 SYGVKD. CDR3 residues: CAISRDSYEQYF. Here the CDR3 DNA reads TGTGCCATCAGCCGGGACAGCTACGAGCAGTACTTC.

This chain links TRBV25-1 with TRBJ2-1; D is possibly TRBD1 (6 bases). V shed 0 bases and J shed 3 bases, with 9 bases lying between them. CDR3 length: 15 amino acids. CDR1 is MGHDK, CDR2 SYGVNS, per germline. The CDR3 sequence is CASSEYTQGYNEQFF. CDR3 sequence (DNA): TGTGCCAGCAGTGAATACACACAGGGCTACAATGAGCAGTTCTTC.

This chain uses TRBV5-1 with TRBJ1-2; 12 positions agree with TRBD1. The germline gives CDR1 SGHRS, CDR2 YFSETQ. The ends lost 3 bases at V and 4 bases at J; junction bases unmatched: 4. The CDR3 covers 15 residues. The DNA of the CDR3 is TGCGCCAGCAGCTCGGGACAGGGGGCTTTCTATGGCTACACCTTC. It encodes CASSSGQGAFYGYTF. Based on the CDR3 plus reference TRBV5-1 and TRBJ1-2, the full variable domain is KAGVTQTPRYLIKTRGQQVTLSCSPISGHRSVSWYQQTPGQGLQFLFEYFSETQRNKGNFPGRFSGRQFSNSRSEMNVSTLELGDSALYLCASSSGQGAFYGYTFGSGTRLTVV.

CDR3 nucleotides: TGTGCCAGCAGTTACTCCGATCGGACTGAAGCTTTCTTT. Protein product: CASSYSDRTEAFF. The rearrangement links TRBV6-5 to TRBJ1-1, with unresolved D. Trimming shortened V by 0 bases and J by 5 bases, and 7 bases separated the two germline ends. The CDR3 is 13 amino acids. CDR1 MNHEY and CDR2 SVGAGI come from the germline V gene.

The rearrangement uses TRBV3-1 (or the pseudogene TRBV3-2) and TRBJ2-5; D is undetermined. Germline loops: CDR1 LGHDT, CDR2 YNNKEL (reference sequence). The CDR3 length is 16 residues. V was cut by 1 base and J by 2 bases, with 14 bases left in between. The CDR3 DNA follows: TGTGCCAGCAGCCAAGGAATGGGCTTAAGACAAGAGACCCAGTACTTC. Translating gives CASSQGMGLRQETQYF.

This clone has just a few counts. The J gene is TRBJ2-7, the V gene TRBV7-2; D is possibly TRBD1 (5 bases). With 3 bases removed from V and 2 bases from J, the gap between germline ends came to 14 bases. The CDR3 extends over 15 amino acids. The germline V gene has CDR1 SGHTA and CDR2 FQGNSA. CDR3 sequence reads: CASSFDSRGTYEQYF. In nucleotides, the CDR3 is TGTGCCAGCAGCTTTGACAGCCGTGGGACCTACGAGCAGTACTTC.

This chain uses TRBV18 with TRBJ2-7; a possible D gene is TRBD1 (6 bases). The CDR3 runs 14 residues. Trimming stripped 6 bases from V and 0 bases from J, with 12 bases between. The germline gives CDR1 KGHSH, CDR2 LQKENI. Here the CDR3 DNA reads TGTGCCAGCTCGACCGGGACAACCTCCTACGAGCAGTACTTC. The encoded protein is CASSTGTTSYEQYF.

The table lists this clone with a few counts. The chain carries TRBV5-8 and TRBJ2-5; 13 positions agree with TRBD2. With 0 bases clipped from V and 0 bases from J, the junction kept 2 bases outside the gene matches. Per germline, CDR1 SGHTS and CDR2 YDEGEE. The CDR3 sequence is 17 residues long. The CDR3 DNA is TGTGCCAGCAGCTTGGGACTAGCGGGGGGTTACCAAGAGACCCAGTACTTC. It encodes CASSLGLAGGYQETQYF.

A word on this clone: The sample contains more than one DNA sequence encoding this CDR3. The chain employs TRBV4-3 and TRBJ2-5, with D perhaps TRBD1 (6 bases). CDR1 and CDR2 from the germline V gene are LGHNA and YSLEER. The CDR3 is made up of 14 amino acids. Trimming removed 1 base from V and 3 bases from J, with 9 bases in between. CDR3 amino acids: CASSQADRKETQYF. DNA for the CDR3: TGCGCCAGCAGCCAAGCGGACAGAAAAGAGACCCAGTACTTC.

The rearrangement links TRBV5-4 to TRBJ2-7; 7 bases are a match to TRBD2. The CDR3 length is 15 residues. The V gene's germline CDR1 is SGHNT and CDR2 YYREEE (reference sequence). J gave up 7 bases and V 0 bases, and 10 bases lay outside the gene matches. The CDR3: CASSLAGLSSREQYF. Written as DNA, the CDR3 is TGTGCCAGCAGCTTGGCGGGACTAAGTTCTCGTGAGCAGTACTTC.

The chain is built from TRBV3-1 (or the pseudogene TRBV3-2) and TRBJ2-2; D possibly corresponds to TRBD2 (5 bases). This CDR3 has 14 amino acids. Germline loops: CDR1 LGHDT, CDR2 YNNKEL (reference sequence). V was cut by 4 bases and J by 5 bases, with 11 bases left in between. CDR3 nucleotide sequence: TGTGCCAGCAGCCCACTACGAGGGACCGGGGAGCTGTTTTTT. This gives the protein CASSPLRGTGELFF.

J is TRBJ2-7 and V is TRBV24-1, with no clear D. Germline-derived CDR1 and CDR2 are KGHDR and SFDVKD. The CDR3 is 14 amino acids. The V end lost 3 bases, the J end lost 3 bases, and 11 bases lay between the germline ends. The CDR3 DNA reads TGTGCCACCAGTGATCTGCAGATCGACTACGAGCAGTACTTC. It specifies CATSDLQIDYEQYF.

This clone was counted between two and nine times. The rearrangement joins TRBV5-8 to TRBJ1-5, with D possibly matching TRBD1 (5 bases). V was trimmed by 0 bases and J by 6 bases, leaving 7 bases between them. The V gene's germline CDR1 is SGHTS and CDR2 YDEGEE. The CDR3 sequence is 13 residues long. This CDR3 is CASSLGRAQPQHF. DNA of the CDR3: TGTGCCAGCAGCTTGGGCAGGGCTCAGCCCCAGCATTTT.

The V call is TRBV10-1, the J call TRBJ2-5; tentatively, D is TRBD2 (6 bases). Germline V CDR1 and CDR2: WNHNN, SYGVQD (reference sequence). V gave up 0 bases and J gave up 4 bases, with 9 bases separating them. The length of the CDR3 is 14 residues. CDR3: CASSESVGGETQYF. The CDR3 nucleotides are TGCGCCAGCAGTGAGTCGGTCGGGGGAGAGACCCAGTACTTC.

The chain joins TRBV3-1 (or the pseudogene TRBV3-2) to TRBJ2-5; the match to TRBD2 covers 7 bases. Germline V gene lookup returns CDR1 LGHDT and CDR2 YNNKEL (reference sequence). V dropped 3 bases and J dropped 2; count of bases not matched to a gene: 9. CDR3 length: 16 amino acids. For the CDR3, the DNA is TGTGCCAGCAGCCAGGGGGTGGAGCGGGGACAAGAGACCCAGTACTTC. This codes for CASSQGVERGQETQYF.

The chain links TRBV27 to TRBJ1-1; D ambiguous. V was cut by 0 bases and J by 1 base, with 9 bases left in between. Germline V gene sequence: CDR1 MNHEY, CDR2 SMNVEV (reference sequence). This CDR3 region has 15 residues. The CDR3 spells CASSLSAQENTEAFF. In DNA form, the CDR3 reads TGTGCCAGCAGTTTATCCGCGCAAGAGAACACTGAAGCTTTCTTT.